The TCR beta chain under discussion was sequenced for a study of T cell responses to AZD1222 COVID-19 vaccine. The study's findings and limits: Unmutated regions of variants are reportedly targeted by nearly half of spike-specific TCRs. Repertoire collection took place solely once the T cell response had peaked.

This CDR3 spans 13 amino acids. The V and J ends lost 6 bases and 15 bases, in that order; junction bases with no gene match: 7. Germline V gives CDR1 SNHLY, CDR2 FYNNEI. Sequencing was performed with immunoSEQ multiplex PCR; in TCRdb, only in-frame clones are kept and a portion is missing. The table lists more than 150,000 clones, 85% to 90% of them singletons, with 0.49% in the top ten. Of note for this clone: Its antigen remains unknown.

V usage is TRBV2 and J usage is TRBJ2-1; TRBD2 aligns across 14 bases. The source material was peripheral blood, sampled on day 0 of AZD1222 vaccination. This receptor was obtained from an adult in good health. The CDR3 region is CASSERTSGRRFF. As DNA, the CDR3 is TGTGCCAGCAGCGAGAGGACTAGCGGGAGGAGGTTCTTC.